This T cell receptor beta chain was documented in a study of monozygotic twins with inflammatory bowel disease. Findings and caveats of the study: IBD patients shared fewer clonotypes with others than healthy twins, especially with disease activity. Individual T cell subtypes were not distinguishable. Diversity of TCRbeta measured by inverse Simpson was lower in IBD patients than in healthy co-twins.

The CDR3 has 13 residues. TCRalpha and TCRbeta cDNA underwent two nested PCRs of about 17 and 10 cycles. TCRdb re-called the 5' RACE reads and catalogs CDR3 proteins one per entry, DNA excluded. Recorded for this sample: 300,000 to 400,000 distinct CDR3 sequences. Worth noting for this clonotype: Its specificity is not known.

The genes are TRBV12-3 or TRBV12-4 and TRBJ2-2. The sequenced sample consisted of blood. The TCR was taken from a human donor with ulcerative colitis or Crohn's disease, or a healthy co-twin of an affected twin (not recorded which). The CDR3 spells CASSLGNAGELFF.